One T cell receptor beta chain is described in this entry. Its antigen is not known. This specimen belongs to a study of T cell repertoires in ileal Crohn's disease. About the research overall: Every patient was operated on for stricturing (roughly 61%) or penetrating (39%) complications.

General study findings and limits: Endoscopic recurrence occurred in every patient whose clonality exceeded 26.8%. High-frequency clones were more common in sorted CD8 than CD4 cells.

Clones were sequenced by immunoSEQ multiplex PCR, and TCRdb holds only the in-frame ones, with some missing. Of approximately 6,900 clones in the sample, 72% were seen once. Trimming took 3 bases from V and 5 from J, leaving 7 bases between them. This CDR3 spans 12 amino acids. Per the germline V gene, CDR1 is MDHEN and CDR2 is SYDVKM. What was sequenced was ileal tissue. This chain links TRBV28 with TRBJ1-1; D gene unclear. The receptor was derived from an adult with Crohn's disease. The CDR3 spells CASSFEVTEAFF. In DNA, the CDR3 is TGTGCCAGCAGTTTTGAGGTAACTGAAGCTTTCTTT.